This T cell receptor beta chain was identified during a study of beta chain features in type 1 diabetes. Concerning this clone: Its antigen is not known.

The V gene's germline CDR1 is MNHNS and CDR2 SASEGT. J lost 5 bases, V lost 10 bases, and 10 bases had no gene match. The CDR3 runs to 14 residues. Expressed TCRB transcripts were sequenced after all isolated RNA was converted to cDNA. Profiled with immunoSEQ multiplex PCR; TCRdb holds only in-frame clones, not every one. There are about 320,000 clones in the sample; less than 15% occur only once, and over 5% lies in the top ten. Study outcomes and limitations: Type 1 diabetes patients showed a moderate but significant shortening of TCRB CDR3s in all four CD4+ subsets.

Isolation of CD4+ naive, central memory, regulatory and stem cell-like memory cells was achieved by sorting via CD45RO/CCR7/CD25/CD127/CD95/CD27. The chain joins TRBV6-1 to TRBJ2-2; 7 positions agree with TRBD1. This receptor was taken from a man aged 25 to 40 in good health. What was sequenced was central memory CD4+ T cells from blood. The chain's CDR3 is CATPGTVYTGELFF. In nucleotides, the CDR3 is TGTGCCACCCCCGGGACAGTCTATACCGGGGAGCTGTTTTTT.